This is a list of T cell receptor beta chains from one sample in a study of long-term antiretroviral therapy in people with HIV. Produced via immunoSEQ multiplex PCR; TCRdb's table is partial and in-frame only. The table includes some 40,000 clones, about 86% detected once. This specimen consisted of unsorted PBMCs, obtained 1.2 years after starting antiretroviral therapy. These receptors came from a woman aged 45-65 years with HIV. CDR3s leave out the opening cysteine and the closing phenylalanine or tryptophan. Where a row states a size, it is once, few, many or the class of an expanded clone; other rows omit it.

J: TRBJ2-7
V: TRBV29-1
size: -
CDR3: SVEMGGEQY

J: TRBJ2-7
V: TRBV21-1
size: -
CDR3: PPGQGPTPYEQY

J: TRBJ1-1
V: TRBV6-6
size: -
CDR3: AGTQTGADEAF

J: TRBJ2-2
V: TRBV11-3
size: -
CDR3: ASSWGRAAGELF

J: TRBJ1-1
V: TRBV6-5
size: -
CDR3: ASSWDRRVTEAF

J: TRBJ2-1
V: TRBV5-4
size: -
CDR3: ASSLFLSRGEQF

J: TRBJ1-6
V: TRBV27
size: once
CDR3: ASRLQGSSYNSPLH

J: TRBJ2-7
V: TRBV19
size: -
CDR3: ASSIMGGSYEQY

J: TRBJ2-2
V: TRBV9
size: -
CDR3: ASRDRRTGELF

J: TRBJ1-6
V: TRBV7-9
size: -
CDR3: ASSLVSGLQYSPLH

J: TRBJ2-7
V: TRBV18
size: -
CDR3: ASSTGQTEQY

J: TRBJ2-1
V: TRBV5-1
size: -
CDR3: ASSLTGEAYNEQF

J: TRBJ2-5
V: TRBV5-6
size: -
CDR3: ASSLGLAGQETQY

J: TRBJ2-2
V: TRBV5-4
size: few
CDR3: ASSLGSGELF

J: TRBJ2-5
V: TRBV5-5
size: -
CDR3: ASSPTPPQETQY